A single T cell receptor (beta chain) is shown here with its context. The data are from a study of blood T cell repertoires in COVID-19. V was cut by 6 bases and J by 5 bases, with 8 bases left in between. The CDR3 has 13 residues. Germline values: CDR1 LNHNV, CDR2 YYDKDF (reference sequence). Each recovered donor of Cohort 3 presented with two negative PCRs, clearance, or symptom resolution. Per the study methods: Reference gene primer amplification yielded estimated nucleated cell counts. The data were produced by immunoSEQ multiplex PCR, yet TCRdb's version contains in-frame clones alone and is incomplete. V, J and clone size were drawn from that table, and D and trimming were deduced from the DNA. The sample includes about 250,000 clones, 85% to 90% of them seen just once.

The sequencing sample was made of PBMCs or T cells enriched from blood (not recorded which). The clonotype comes from a man between 18 and 35 years old who had recovered from COVID-19. The chain links TRBV15 to TRBJ1-6; D possibly corresponds to TRBD1 (5 bases). In DNA form, the CDR3 reads TGTGCCACCAGTTCACAGGATAATTCACCCCTCCACTTT. This encodes CATSSQDNSPLHF.